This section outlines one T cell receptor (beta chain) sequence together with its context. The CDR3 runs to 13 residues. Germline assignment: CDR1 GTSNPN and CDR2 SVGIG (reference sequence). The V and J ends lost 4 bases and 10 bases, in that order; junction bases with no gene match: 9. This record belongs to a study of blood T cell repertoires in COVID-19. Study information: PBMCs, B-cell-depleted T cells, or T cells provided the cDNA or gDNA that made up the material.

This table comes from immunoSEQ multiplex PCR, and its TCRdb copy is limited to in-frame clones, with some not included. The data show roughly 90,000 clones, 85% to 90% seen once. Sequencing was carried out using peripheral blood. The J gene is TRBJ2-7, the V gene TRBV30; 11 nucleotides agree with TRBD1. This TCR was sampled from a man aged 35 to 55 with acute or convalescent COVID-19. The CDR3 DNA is TGTGCCTGGACGGACAGGGGGCGCGGATATCAGTACTTC. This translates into CAWTDRGRGYQYF. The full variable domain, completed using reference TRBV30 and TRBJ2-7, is SQTIHQWPATLVQPVGSPLSLECTVEGTSNPNLYWYRQAAGRGLQLLFYSVGIGQISSEVPQNLSASRPQDRQFILSSKKLLLSDSGFYLCAWTDRGRGYQYFGPGTRLTVT.